These 4 T cell receptor beta chains originate from one sample sequenced in a study of beta chain features in type 1 diabetes. Every bit of the isolated RNA underwent reverse transcription, so sequencing read expressed TCRB transcripts. Assay: immunoSEQ multiplex PCR; the TCRdb copy retains only in-frame clones and omits some. This sample has about 230,000 clones, with roughly 9.6% found just once. Source material: naive CD4+ T cells from blood. The receptors were gathered from a woman between 18 and 29 years old in good health.

This clone was counted ten times or more. The chain uses TRBV7-2 and TRBJ2-3, with D maybe TRBD1 (6 bases). Trimming pared 3 bases from V and 3 bases from J, leaving 7 bases between. The CDR3 covers 13 residues. Germline CDR1 SGHTA, CDR2 FQGNSA. The CDR3 region is CASSLDRTDTQYF. The CDR3 DNA reads as TGTGCCAGCAGCTTGGACAGAACAGATACGCAGTATTTT.

The genes are TRBV7-9 and TRBJ2-6, with 12 bases that match TRBD1. The germline V gene encodes CDR1 SEHNR and CDR2 FQNEAQ (reference sequence). V dropped 5 bases and J dropped 5; count of bases not matched to a gene: 7. There are 17 residues in the CDR3. CDR3 in amino acids: CASSPRDRGRRANVLTF. CDR3 in DNA: TGTGCCAGCAGCCCCCGGGACAGGGGGCGCAGGGCCAACGTCCTGACTTTC.

The CDR3: CASSYSVQFYEQYF. The CDR3 DNA reads as TGTGCCAGCAGTTACTCGGTCCAGTTCTACGAGCAGTACTTC. The gene calls are TRBV6-6 and TRBJ2-7; no clear D gene. Germline V gene data show CDR1 as MNHNY and CDR2 as SVGAGI (reference sequence). This CDR3 region has 14 residues. Between the trimmed V and J ends, which lost 0 bases and 3 bases, there was a span of 9 bases.

The sample holds a few counts of this clone. This chain joins TRBV5-4 and TRBJ1-2; D is uncertain. Trimming stripped 4 bases from V and 7 bases from J, with 11 bases between. The germline V gene encodes CDR1 SGHNT and CDR2 YYREEE (reference sequence). The CDR3 loop spans 12 amino acids. The CDR3 region is CASSPRAGGYTF. CDR3 bases: TGTGCCAGCAGCCCGAGGGCAGGTGGCTACACCTTC.